This T cell receptor (beta chain) was sequenced in a study of T cells in Graves' hyperthyroidism and ophthalmopathy. This clonotype was observed a handful of times. Participants, patients aged 18 to 65, had newly diagnosed hyperthyroidism with a duration under 2 months. Fresh peripheral blood, approximately 10 ml, was the source of the PBMCs. The germline V gene encodes CDR1 MGHRA and CDR2 YSYEKL. Losses at the gene ends were 4 bases for V and 13 bases for J; bases not matched to a gene: 9. This CDR3 comprises 12 residues. Amplified regions were TCR beta CDR3 sequences from RNA transcripts. Researchers ran a first-round RT-PCR on the TCR CDR3 using the HTBI primer set. A single record per CDR3 protein comes from TCRdb applying MiXCR to the multiplex PCR reads. The data hold about 740,000 distinct CDR3 sequences, with 12% to 15% observed a single time.

The specimen sequenced was blood. The chain uses TRBV4-1 and TRBJ1-2; 7 bases agree with TRBD1. This clonotype originated in a woman aged 18-29 years with Graves' hyperthyroidism. This chain's CDR3 is CASSRAGTVSTF. The CDR3, as DNA: TGCGCCAGCAGCCGTGCCGGGACAGTTAGCACCTTC.